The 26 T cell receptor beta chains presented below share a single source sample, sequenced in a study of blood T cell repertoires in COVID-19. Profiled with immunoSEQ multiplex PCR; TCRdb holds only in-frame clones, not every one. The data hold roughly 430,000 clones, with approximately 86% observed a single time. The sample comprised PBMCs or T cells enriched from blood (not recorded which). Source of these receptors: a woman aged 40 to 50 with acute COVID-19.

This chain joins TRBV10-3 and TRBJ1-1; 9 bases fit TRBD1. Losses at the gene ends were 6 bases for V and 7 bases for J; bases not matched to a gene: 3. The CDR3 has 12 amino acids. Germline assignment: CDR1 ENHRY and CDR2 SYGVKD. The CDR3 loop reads CAIRDRGSEAFF. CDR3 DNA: TGTGCCATCAGAGACAGGGGGAGTGAAGCTTTCTTT.

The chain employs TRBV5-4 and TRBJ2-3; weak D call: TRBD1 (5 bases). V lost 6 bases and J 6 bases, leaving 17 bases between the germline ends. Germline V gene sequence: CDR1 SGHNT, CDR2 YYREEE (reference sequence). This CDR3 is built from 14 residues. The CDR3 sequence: CASTPWGLPDTQYF. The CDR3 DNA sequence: TGTGCCAGCACCCCTTGGGGCCTCCCGGATACGCAGTATTTT.

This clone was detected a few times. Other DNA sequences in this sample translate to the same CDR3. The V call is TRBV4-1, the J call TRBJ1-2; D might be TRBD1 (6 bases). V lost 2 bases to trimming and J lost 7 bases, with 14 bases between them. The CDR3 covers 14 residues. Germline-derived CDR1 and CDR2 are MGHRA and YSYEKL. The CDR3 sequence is CASSQNTGSLGYTF. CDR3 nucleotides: TGCGCCAGCAGCCAAAACACAGGGTCCCTTGGCTACACCTTC.

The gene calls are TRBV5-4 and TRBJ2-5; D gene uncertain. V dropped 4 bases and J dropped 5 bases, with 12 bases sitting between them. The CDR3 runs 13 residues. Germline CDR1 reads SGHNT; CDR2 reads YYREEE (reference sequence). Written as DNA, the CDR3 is TGTGCCAGCAGCGCCGACTTTTTGGAGACCCAGTACTTC. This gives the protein CASSADFLETQYF.

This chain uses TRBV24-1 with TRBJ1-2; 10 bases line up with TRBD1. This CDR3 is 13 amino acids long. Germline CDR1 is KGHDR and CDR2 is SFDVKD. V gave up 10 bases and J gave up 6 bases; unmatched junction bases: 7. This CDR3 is CATTSGTGDGYTF. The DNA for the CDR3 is TGTGCCACAACTTCTGGGACAGGGGATGGCTACACCTTC.

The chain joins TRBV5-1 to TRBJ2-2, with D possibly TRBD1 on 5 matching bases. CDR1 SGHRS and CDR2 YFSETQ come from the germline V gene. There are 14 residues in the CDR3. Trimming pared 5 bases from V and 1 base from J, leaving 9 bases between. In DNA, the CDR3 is TGCGCCAGCAGGAACACAGGGAACACCGGGGAGCTGTTTTTT. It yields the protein CASRNTGNTGELFF.

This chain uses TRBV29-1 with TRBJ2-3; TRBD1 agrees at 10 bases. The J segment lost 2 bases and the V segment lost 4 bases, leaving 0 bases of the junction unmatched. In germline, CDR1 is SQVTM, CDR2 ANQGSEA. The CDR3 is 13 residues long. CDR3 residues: CSVGQGATDTQYF. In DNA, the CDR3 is TGCAGCGTTGGACAGGGGGCCACAGATACGCAGTATTTT.

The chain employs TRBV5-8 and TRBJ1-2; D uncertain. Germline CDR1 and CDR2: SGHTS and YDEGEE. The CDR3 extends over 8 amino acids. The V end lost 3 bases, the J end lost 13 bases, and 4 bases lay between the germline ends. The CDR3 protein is CASSYSTF. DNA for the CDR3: TGTGCCAGCAGCTACTCCACCTTC.

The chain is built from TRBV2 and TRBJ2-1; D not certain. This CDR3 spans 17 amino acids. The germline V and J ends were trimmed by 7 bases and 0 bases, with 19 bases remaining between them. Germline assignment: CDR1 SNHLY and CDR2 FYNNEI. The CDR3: CASTRVRPVSSYNEQFF. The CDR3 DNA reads TGTGCCAGCACTCGGGTCCGACCAGTTAGCTCCTACAATGAGCAGTTCTTC.

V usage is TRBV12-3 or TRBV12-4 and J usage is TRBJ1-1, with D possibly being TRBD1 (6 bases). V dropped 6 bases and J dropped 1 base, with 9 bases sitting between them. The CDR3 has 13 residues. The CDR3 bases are TGTGCCAGCAGATTGGACAGGAACACTGAAGCTTTCTTT. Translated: CASRLDRNTEAFF.

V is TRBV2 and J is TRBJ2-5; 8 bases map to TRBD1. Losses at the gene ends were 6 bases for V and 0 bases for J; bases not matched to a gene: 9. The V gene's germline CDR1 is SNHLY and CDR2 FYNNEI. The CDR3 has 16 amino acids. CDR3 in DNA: TGTGCCAGCAGGGACCGGACAGGGAAAAACCAAGAGACCCAGTACTTC. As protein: CASRDRTGKNQETQYF.

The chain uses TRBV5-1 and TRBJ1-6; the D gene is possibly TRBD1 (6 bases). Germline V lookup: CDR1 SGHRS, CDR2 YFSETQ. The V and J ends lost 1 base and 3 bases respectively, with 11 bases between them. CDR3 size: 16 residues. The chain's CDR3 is CASSLMTGDYNSPLHF. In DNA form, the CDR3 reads TGCGCCAGCAGCTTGATGACAGGAGACTATAATTCACCCCTCCACTTT.

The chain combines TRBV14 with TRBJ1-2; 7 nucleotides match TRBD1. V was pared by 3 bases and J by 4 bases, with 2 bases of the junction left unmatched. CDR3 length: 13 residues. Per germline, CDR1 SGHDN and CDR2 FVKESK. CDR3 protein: CASSQRQGYGYTF. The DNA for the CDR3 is TGTGCCAGCAGCCAGAGACAGGGCTATGGCTACACCTTC.

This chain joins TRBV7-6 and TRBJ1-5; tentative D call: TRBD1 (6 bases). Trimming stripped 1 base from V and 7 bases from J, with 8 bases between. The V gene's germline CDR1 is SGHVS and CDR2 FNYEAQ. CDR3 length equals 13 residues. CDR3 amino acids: CASSLDDRQPQHF. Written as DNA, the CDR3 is TGTGCCAGCAGCTTAGACGACAGGCAGCCCCAGCATTTT.

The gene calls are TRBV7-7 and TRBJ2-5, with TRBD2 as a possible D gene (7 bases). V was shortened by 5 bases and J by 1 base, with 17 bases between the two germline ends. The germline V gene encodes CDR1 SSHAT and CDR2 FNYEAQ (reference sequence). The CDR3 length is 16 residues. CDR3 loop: CASSPRRRGGQETQYF. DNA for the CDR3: TGTGCCAGCAGCCCTAGGCGTAGGGGGGGCCAAGAGACCCAGTACTTC.

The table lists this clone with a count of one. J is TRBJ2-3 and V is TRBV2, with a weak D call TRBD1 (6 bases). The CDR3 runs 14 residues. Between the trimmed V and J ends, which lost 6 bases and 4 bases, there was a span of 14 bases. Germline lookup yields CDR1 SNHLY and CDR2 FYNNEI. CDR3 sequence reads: CASRRQVWADTQYF. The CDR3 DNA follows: TGTGCCAGCAGAAGACAGGTATGGGCAGATACGCAGTATTTT.

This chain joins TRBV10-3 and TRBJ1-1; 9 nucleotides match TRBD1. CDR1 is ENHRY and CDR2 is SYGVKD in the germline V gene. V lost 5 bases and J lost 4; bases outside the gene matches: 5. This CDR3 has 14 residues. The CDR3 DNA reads TGTGCCATCAGTTGGGACAGGGTGTTCACTGAAGCTTTCTTT. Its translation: CAISWDRVFTEAFF.

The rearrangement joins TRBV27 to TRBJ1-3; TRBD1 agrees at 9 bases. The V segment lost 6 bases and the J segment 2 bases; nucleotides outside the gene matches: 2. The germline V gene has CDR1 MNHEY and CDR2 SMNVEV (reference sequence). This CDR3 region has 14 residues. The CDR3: CASSWTGAGNTIYF. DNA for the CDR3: TGTGCCAGCAGCTGGACAGGGGCTGGAAACACCATATATTTT.

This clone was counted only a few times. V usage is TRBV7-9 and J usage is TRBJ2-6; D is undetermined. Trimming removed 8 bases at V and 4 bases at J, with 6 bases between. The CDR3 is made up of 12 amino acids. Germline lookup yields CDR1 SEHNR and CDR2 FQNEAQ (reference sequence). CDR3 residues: CASGEGANVLTF. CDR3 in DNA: TGTGCCAGCGGAGAAGGGGCCAACGTCCTGACTTTC.

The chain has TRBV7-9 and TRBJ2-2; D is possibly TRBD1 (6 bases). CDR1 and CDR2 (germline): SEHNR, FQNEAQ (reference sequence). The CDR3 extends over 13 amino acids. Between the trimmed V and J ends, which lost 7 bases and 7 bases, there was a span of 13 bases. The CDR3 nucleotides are TGTGCCAGCAACCTACTAGGGGGCGGGGAGCTGTTTTTT. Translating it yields CASNLLGGGELFF.

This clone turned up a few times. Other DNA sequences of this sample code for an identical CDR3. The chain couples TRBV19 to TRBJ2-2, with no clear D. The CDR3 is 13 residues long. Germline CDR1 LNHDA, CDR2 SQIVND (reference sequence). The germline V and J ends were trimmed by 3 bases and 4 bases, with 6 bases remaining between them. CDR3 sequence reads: CASSISGTGELFF. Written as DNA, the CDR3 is TGTGCCAGTAGTATCTCAGGCACCGGGGAGCTGTTTTTT.

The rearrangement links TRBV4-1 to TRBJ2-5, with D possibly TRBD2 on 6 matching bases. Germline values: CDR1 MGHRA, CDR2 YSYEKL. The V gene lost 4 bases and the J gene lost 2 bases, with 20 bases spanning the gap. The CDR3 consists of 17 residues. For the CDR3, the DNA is TGCGCCAGCAGCCGCTTCTGGTGGGGAGGACAACAAGAGACCCAGTACTTC. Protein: CASSRFWWGGQQETQYF.

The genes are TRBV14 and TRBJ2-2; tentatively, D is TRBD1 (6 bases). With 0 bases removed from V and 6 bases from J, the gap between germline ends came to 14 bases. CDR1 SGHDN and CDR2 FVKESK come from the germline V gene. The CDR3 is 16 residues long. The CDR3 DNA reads TGTGCCAGCAGCCAAGACGGTACAGGGATGGCCGGGGAGCTGTTTTTT. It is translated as CASSQDGTGMAGELFF.

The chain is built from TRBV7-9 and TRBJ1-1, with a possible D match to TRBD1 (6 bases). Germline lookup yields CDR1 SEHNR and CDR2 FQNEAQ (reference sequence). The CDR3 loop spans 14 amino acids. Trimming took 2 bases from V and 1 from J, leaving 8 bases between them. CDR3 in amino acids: CASSLMDRNTEAFF. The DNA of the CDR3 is TGTGCCAGCAGCTTAATGGACAGGAACACTGAAGCTTTCTTT.

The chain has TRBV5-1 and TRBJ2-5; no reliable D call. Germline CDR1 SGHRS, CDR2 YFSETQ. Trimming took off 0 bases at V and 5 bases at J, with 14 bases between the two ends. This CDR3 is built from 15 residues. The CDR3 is CASSLASAGSETQYF. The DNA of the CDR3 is TGCGCCAGCAGCTTGGCGTCCGCCGGTTCGGAGACCCAGTACTTC.

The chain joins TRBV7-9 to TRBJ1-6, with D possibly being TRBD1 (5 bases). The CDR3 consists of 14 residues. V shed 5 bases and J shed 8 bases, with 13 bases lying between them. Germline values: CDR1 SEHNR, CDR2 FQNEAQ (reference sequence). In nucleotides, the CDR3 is TGTGCCAGCAGCCCACAGGTGTTGGATTCACCCCTCCACTTT. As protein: CASSPQVLDSPLHF.